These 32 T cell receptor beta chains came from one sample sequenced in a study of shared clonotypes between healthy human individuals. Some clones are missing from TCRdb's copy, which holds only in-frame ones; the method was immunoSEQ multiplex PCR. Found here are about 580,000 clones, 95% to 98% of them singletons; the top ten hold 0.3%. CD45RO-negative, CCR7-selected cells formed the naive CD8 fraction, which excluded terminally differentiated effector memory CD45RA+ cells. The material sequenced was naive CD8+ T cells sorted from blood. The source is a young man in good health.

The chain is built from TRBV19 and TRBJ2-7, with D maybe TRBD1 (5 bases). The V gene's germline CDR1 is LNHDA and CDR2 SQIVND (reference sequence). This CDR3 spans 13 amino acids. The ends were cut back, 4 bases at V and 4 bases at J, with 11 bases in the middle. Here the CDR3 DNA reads TGTGCCAGTAGTAACATACAGGATTACGAGCAGTACTTC. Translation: CASSNIQDYEQYF.

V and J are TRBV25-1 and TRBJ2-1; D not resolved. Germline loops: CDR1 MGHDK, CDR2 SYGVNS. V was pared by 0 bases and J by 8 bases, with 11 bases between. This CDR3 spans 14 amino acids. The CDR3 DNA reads TGTGCCAGCAGTGAATACACCCTAGGCGATGAGCAGTTCTTC. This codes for CASSEYTLGDEQFF.

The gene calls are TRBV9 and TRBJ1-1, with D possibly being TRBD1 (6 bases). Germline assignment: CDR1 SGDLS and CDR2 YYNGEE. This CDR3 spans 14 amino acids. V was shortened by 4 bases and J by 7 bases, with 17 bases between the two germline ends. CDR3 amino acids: CASSLVGGPDEAFF. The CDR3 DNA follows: TGTGCCAGCAGCTTAGTCGGGGGGCCAGATGAAGCTTTCTTT.

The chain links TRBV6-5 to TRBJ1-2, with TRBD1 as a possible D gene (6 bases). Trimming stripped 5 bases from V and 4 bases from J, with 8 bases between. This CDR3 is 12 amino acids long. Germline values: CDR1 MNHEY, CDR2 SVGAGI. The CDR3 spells CASSTGFYGYTF. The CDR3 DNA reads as TGTGCCAGCAGTACAGGGTTCTATGGCTACACCTTC.

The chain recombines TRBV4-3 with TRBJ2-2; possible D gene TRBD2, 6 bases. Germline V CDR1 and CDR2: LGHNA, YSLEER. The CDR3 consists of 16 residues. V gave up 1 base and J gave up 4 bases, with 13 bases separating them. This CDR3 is CASSQGGLAATGELFF. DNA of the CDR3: TGCGCCAGCAGCCAAGGAGGCTTAGCGGCCACCGGGGAGCTGTTTTTT.

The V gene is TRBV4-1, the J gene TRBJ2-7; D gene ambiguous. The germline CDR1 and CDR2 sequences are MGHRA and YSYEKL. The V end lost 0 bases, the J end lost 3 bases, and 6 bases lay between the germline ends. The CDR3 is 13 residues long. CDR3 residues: CASSQDLDYEQYF. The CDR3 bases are TGCGCCAGCAGCCAAGATCTGGACTACGAGCAGTACTTC.

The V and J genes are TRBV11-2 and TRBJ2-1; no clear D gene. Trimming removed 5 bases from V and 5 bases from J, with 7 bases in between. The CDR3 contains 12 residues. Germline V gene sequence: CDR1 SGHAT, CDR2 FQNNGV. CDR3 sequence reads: CASSPDHNEQFF. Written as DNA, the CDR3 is TGTGCCAGCAGCCCTGACCACAATGAGCAGTTCTTC.

The CDR3 loop is CSVEGALAVPTETQYF. The CDR3 DNA is TGCAGCGTTGAAGGAGCCTTAGCGGTCCCGACAGAGACCCAGTACTTC. The gene calls are TRBV29-1 and TRBJ2-5; D is possibly TRBD2 (6 bases). The CDR3 has 16 amino acids. Trimming removed 1 base from V and 4 bases from J, with 19 bases in between. The germline V gene encodes CDR1 SQVTM and CDR2 ANQGSEA.

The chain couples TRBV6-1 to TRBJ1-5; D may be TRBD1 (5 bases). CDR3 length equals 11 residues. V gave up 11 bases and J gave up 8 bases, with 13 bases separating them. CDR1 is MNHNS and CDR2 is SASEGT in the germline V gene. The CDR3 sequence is CAVGGGEPQHF. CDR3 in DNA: TGTGCCGTGGGGGGAGGGGAGCCCCAGCATTTT.

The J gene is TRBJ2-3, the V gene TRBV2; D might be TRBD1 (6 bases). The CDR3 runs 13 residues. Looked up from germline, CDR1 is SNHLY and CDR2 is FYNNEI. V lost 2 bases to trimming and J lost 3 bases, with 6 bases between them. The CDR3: CASSETGTDTQYF. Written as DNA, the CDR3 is TGTGCCAGCAGTGAAACAGGGACAGATACGCAGTATTTT.

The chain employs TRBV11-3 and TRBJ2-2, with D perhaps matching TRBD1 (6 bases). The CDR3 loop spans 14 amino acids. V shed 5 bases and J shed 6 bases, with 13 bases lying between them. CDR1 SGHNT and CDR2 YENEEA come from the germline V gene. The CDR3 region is CASSLTTGSGELFF. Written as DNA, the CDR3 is TGTGCCAGCAGCCTTACAACAGGGTCCGGGGAGCTGTTTTTT. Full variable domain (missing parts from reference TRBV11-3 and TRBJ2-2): EAGVVQSPRYKIIEKKQPVAFWCNPISGHNTLYWYLQNLGQGPELLIRYENEEAVDDSQLPKDRFSAERLKGVDSTLKIQPAELGDSAVYLCASSLTTGSGELFFGEGSRLTVL.

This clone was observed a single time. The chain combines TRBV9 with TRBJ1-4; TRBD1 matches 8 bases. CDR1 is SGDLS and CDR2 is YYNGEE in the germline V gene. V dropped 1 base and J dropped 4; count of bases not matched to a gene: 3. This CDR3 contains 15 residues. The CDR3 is CASSVQGALNEKLFF. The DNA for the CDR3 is TGTGCCAGCAGCGTACAGGGGGCGCTTAATGAAAAACTGTTTTTT. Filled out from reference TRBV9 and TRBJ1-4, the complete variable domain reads DSGVTQTPKHLITATGQRVTLRCSPRSGDLSVYWYQQSLDQGLQFLIQYYNGEERAKGNILERFSAQQFPDLHSELNLSSLELGDSALYFCASSVQGALNEKLFFGSGTQLSVL.

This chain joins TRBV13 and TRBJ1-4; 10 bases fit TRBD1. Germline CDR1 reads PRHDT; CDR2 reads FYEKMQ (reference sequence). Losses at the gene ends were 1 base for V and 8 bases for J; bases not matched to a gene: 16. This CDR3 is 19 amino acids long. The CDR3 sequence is CASSLDRDRGHRMHEKLFF. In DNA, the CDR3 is TGTGCCAGCAGCTTAGATCGGGACAGGGGTCACAGGATGCACGAAAAACTGTTTTTT.

In DNA, the CDR3 is TGTGCCAGCAGCCCTAGACTAGCGGGAGACCTCTCCTACGAGCAGTACTTC. It encodes CASSPRLAGDLSYEQYF. The chain links TRBV7-9 to TRBJ2-7; 12 bases match TRBD2. CDR1 is SEHNR, CDR2 FQNEAQ, per germline (reference sequence). Germline trimming cut 5 bases from V and 0 bases from J; bases unmatched to any gene: 8. This CDR3 spans 17 amino acids.

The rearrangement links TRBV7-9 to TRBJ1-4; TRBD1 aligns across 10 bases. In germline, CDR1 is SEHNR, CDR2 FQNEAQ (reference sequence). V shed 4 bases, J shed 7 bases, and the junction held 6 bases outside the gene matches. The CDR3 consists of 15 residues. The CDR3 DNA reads TGTGCCAGCAGCTCCGGGGACAGGGGTCGTGAAAAACTGTTTTTT. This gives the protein CASSSGDRGREKLFF.

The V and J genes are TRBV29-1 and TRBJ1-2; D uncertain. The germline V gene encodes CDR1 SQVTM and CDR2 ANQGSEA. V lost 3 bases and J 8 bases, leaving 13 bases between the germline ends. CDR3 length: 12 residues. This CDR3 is CSVESLREGYTF. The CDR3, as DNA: TGCAGCGTTGAGTCGTTAAGGGAAGGCTACACCTTC.

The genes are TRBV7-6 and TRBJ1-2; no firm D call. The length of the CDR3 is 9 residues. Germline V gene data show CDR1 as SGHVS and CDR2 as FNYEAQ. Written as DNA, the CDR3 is TGTCGAAAGACCTATGGCTACACCTTC. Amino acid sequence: CRKTYGYTF.

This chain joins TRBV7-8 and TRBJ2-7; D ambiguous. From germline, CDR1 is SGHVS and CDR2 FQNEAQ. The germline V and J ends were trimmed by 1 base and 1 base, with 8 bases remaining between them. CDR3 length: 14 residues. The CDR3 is CASSLEPGSYEQYF. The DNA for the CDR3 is TGTGCCAGCAGCTTAGAACCGGGTTCCTACGAGCAGTACTTC.

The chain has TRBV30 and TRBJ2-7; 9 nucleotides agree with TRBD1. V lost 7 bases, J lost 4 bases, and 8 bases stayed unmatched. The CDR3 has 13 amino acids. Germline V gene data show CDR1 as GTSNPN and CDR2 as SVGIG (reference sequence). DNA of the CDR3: TGTGCCTCCTCACAGGGGGCAGGATACGAGCAGTACTTC. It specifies CASSQGAGYEQYF. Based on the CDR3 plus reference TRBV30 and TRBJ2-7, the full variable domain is SQTIHQWPATLVQPVGSPLSLECTVEGTSNPNLYWYRQAAGRGLQLLFYSVGIGQISSEVPQNLSASRPQDRQFILSSKKLLLSDSGFYLCASSQGAGYEQYFGPGTRLTVT.

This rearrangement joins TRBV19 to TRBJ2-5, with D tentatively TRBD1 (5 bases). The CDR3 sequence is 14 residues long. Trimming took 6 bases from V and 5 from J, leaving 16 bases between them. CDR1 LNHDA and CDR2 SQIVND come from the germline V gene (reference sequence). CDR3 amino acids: CASRVAGSVETQYF. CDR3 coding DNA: TGTGCCAGTAGGGTGGCAGGGTCGGTTGAGACCCAGTACTTC.

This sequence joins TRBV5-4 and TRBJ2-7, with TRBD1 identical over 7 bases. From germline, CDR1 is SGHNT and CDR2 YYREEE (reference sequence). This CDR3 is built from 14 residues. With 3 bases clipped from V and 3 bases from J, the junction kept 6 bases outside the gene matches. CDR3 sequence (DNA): TGTGCCAGCAGCTCACAGGGGACAGACTACGAGCAGTACTTC. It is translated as CASSSQGTDYEQYF.

The CDR3 nucleotides are TGTGCCAGCAGCTACCCGGCGGGGACACTTTGGACTGAAGCTTTCTTT. As protein: CASSYPAGTLWTEAFF. The rearrangement links TRBV11-2 to TRBJ1-1; maybe TRBD1 (6 bases). Trimming took off 4 bases at V and 5 bases at J, with 20 bases between the two ends. This CDR3 spans 16 amino acids. Per germline, CDR1 SGHAT and CDR2 FQNNGV.

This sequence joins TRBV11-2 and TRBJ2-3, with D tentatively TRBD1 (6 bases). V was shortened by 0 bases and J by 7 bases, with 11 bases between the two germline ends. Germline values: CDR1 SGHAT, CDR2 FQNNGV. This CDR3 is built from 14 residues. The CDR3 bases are TGTGCCAGCAGCTTAGAACAGGGCTCGAATACGCAGTATTTT. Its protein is CASSLEQGSNTQYF.

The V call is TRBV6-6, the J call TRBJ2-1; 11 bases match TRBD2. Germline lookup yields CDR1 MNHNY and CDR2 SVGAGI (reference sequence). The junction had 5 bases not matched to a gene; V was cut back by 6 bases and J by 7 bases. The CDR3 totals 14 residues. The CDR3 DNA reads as TGTGCCAGCAGACTAGCGGGAGTAGAGAATGAGCAGTTCTTC. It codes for CASRLAGVENEQFF.

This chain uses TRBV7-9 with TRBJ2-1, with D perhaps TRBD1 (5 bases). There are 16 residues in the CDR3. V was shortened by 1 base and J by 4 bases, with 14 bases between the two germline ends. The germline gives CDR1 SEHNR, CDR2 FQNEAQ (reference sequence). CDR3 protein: CASSLGAGYPYNEQFF. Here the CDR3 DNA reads TGTGCCAGCAGCTTAGGCGCAGGGTACCCTTACAATGAGCAGTTCTTC.

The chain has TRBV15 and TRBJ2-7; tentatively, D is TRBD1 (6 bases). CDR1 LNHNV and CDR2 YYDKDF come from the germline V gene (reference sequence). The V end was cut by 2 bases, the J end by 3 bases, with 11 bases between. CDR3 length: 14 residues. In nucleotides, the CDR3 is TGTGCCACCAGCAGATCGGCGACAGGCTACGAGCAGTACTTC. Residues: CATSRSATGYEQYF.

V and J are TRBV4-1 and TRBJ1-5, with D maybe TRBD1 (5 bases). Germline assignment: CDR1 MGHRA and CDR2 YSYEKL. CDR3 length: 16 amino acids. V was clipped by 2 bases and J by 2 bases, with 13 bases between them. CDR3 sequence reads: CASSQRLQAGNQPQHF. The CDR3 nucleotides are TGCGCCAGCAGCCAAAGGTTACAGGCGGGCAATCAGCCCCAGCATTTT.

CDR3 coding DNA: TGTGCCAGCGTCCGACAGGTAGTTAGCAATCAGCCCCAGCATTTT. It encodes CASVRQVVSNQPQHF. The chain recombines TRBV28 with TRBJ1-5, with D possibly being TRBD1 (6 bases). Per germline, CDR1 MDHEN and CDR2 SYDVKM. V lost 8 bases and J 0 bases, leaving 14 bases between the germline ends. This CDR3 spans 15 amino acids.

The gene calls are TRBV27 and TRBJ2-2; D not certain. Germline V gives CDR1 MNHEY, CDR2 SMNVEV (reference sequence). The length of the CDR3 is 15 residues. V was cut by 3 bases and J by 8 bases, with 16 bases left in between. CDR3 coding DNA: TGTGCCAGCAGTTTGGGAATTACCGGAGAAGGGGAGCTGTTTTTT. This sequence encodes CASSLGITGEGELFF.

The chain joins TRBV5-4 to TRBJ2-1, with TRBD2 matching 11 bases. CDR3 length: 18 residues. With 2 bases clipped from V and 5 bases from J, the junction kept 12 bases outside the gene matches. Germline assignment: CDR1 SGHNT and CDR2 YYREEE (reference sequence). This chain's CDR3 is CASSLRSGRAGTHNEQFF. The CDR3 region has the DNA TGTGCCAGCAGCTTACGTAGCGGGAGGGCCGGTACCCACAATGAGCAGTTCTTC. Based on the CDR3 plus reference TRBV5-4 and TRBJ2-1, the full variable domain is ETGVTQSPTHLIKTRGQQVTLRCSSQSGHNTVSWYQQALGQGPQFIFQYYREEENGRGNFPPRFSGLQFPNYSSELNVNALELDDSALYLCASSLRSGRAGTHNEQFFGPGTRLTVL.

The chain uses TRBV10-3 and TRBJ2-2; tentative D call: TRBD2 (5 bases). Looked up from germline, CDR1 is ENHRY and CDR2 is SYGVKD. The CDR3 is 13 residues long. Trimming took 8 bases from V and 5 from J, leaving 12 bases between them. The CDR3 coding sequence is TGTGCCATCGACGCCGGGAAGACCGGGGAGCTGTTTTTT. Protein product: CAIDAGKTGELFF.

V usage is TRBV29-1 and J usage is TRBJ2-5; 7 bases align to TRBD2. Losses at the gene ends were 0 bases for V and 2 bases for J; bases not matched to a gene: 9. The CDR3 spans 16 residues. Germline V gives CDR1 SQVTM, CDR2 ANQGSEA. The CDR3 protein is CSVEDLRAAGQETQYF. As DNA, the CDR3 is TGCAGCGTTGAAGATCTCCGAGCAGCGGGACAAGAGACCCAGTACTTC.